The 16 T cell receptor beta chains reported below all come from one sample, sequenced in a study of blood T cell repertoires in COVID-19. Using immunoSEQ multiplex PCR, the repertoire was profiled, and TCRdb retains in-frame clones only, with some absent. The table shows some 150,000 clones, with about nine tenths occurring only once. Sequencing was done on a sample of peripheral blood. These TCRs come from a woman aged 65 to 85 with acute or convalescent COVID-19.

The gene calls are TRBV2 and TRBJ1-1; TRBD1 matches 7 bases. Germline V lookup: CDR1 SNHLY, CDR2 FYNNEI. With 8 bases clipped from V and 1 base from J, the junction kept 4 bases outside the gene matches. The length of the CDR3 is 13 residues. CDR3 DNA sequence: TGTGCCAGCTCGCGACAGGGGAACACTGAAGCTTTCTTT. This encodes CASSRQGNTEAFF.

V usage is TRBV7-2 and J usage is TRBJ2-7, with a tentative D call TRBD1 (8 bases). Between the trimmed V and J ends, which lost 5 bases and 2 bases, there was a span of 16 bases. CDR1 and CDR2 (germline): SGHTA, FQGNSA. The CDR3 covers 15 residues. CDR3 DNA sequence: TGTGCCAGCAGCAAGGGGAGGGACAGGACCTACGAGCAGTACTTC. Residues: CASSKGRDRTYEQYF.

V and J are TRBV3-1 (or the pseudogene TRBV3-2) and TRBJ1-1; D is unclear. The CDR3 spans 14 residues. The germline CDR1 and CDR2 sequences are LGHDT and YNNKEL (reference sequence). Between the trimmed V and J ends, which lost 4 bases and 1 base, there was a span of 10 bases. CDR3 residues: CASSPWRQNTEAFF. As DNA, the CDR3 is TGTGCCAGCAGCCCCTGGCGGCAGAACACTGAAGCTTTCTTT.

This chain connects TRBV5-6 to TRBJ1-2; D unresolved. CDR1 and CDR2 from the germline V gene are SGHDT and YYEEEE. The CDR3 runs 12 residues. V was clipped by 1 base and J by 7 bases, with 8 bases between them. CDR3 region: CASSLSGSGYTF. The CDR3 DNA reads as TGTGCCAGCAGCTTGTCGGGGTCTGGCTACACCTTC.

The CDR3 here is CASSSAGTGVVQPQHF. DNA of the CDR3: TGTGCCAGCAGTTCAGCCGGGACAGGGGTGGTTCAGCCCCAGCATTTT. V gene TRBV28 combines with J gene TRBJ1-5; the match to TRBD1 covers 10 bases. The CDR3 loop spans 16 amino acids. CDR1 and CDR2 from the germline V gene are MDHEN and SYDVKM. V dropped 4 bases and J dropped 6; count of bases not matched to a gene: 9.

This clone came up a few times. The rearrangement joins TRBV27 to TRBJ1-4, with a weak D call TRBD1 (5 bases). Germline lookup yields CDR1 MNHEY and CDR2 SMNVEV (reference sequence). V was trimmed by 8 bases and J by 4 bases, leaving 8 bases between them. CDR3 size: 12 residues. CDR3 coding DNA: TGTGCCAGCCGGGACTTTAATGAAAAACTGTTTTTT. Its protein is CASRDFNEKLFF.

This clone was counted a few times. The chain employs TRBV5-5 and TRBJ2-2; possible D gene TRBD1, 5 bases. The V gene's germline CDR1 is SGHKS and CDR2 YYEKEE (reference sequence). The length of the CDR3 is 16 residues. With 1 base removed from V and 6 bases from J, the gap between germline ends came to 16 bases. The CDR3 DNA follows: TGTGCCAGCAGCTTGATTAGGCAGGGTGGTCCCGGGGAGCTGTTTTTT. This encodes CASSLIRQGGPGELFF.

The chain couples TRBV7-9 to TRBJ2-7; maybe TRBD1 (6 bases). CDR1 and CDR2 (germline): SEHNR, FQNEAQ (reference sequence). CDR3 size: 15 residues. V gave up 4 bases and J gave up 2 bases, with 15 bases separating them. CDR3 in amino acids: CASSSGGGRAYEQYF. The DNA for the CDR3 is TGTGCCAGCAGCTCTGGTGGGGGCCGAGCCTACGAGCAGTACTTC.

V and J are TRBV7-9 and TRBJ2-7; D gene ambiguous. V was shortened by 5 bases and J by 0 bases, with 17 bases between the two germline ends. Germline V gene sequence: CDR1 SEHNR, CDR2 FQNEAQ (reference sequence). The CDR3 has 16 amino acids. The CDR3 bases are TGTGCCAGCAGCCCACTATTGGCGTGGAGCTCCTACGAGCAGTACGTC. This encodes CASSPLLAWSSYEQYV.

This clone has a single count. V gene TRBV11-3 combines with J gene TRBJ2-1, with D perhaps matching TRBD2 (5 bases). Germline-derived CDR1 and CDR2 are SGHNT and YENEEA. The CDR3 spans 13 residues. Trimming pared 0 bases from V and 8 bases from J, leaving 8 bases between. As DNA, the CDR3 is TGTGCCAGCAGCTTAGAGACTATAGATGAGCAGTTCTTC. As protein: CASSLETIDEQFF.

This clone showed up just once. The rearrangement uses TRBV4-2 and TRBJ1-4; D unclear. The V gene lost 1 base and the J gene lost 8 bases, with 8 bases spanning the gap. The CDR3 is 13 residues long. The germline gives CDR1 LGHNA, CDR2 YNFKEQ. The CDR3 spells CASSQVGGEKLFF. CDR3 nucleotides: TGTGCCAGCAGCCAAGTTGGCGGAGAAAAACTGTTTTTT.

J is TRBJ2-3 and V is TRBV7-2, with D hard to call. Trimming left V 1 base short and J 2 bases short, with 7 bases between. Germline-derived CDR1 and CDR2 are SGHTA and FQGNSA. The CDR3 has 14 amino acids. The CDR3 loop reads CASSLVLVTDTQYF. CDR3 DNA sequence: TGTGCCAGCAGCTTAGTCCTAGTCACAGATACGCAGTATTTT.

The chain recombines TRBV3-1 (or the pseudogene TRBV3-2) with TRBJ2-1, with a tentative D call TRBD2 (5 bases). CDR3 length: 12 amino acids. The V end lost 1 base, the J end lost 15 bases, and 13 bases lay between the germline ends. Germline V gives CDR1 LGHDT, CDR2 YNNKEL (reference sequence). The CDR3 DNA sequence: TGTGCCAGCAGCCAAGCGGACTCTCGGGCGTTCTTC. Translated, it gives CASSQADSRAFF.

This clone was seen more than once but under ten times. V usage is TRBV5-6 and J usage is TRBJ2-6; D call uncertain. V lost 4 bases, J lost 2 bases, and 10 bases lay in between. Germline-derived CDR1 and CDR2 are SGHDT and YYEEEE. This CDR3 is 15 amino acids long. Here the CDR3 reads CASSEKRTGANVLTF. The CDR3, as DNA: TGTGCCAGCAGCGAGAAGCGTACTGGGGCCAACGTCCTGACTTTC.

This clone has more than one count but fewer than ten. This chain joins TRBV7-9 and TRBJ2-2, with 8 nucleotides matching TRBD2. Trimming at V came to 5 bases and at J to 4 bases, leaving 9 bases not matched to a gene. In germline, CDR1 is SEHNR, CDR2 FQNEAQ (reference sequence). The CDR3 totals 16 residues. The CDR3 DNA sequence: TGTGCCAGCAGCCACGCGGCGGGGGGATCCACCGGGGAGCTGTTTTTT. This gives the protein CASSHAAGGSTGELFF. Using reference TRBV7-9 and TRBJ2-2 for the parts outside the CDR3, the full variable domain is DTGVSQNPRHKITKRGQNVTFRCDPISEHNRLYWYRQTLGQGPEFLTYFQNEAQLEKSRLLSDRFSAERPKGSFSTLEIQRTEQGDSAMYLCASSHAAGGSTGELFFGEGSRLTVL.

The gene calls are TRBV10-3 and TRBJ1-6; tentatively, D is TRBD1 (6 bases). The length of the CDR3 is 14 residues. The V gene lost 7 bases and the J gene lost 9 bases, with 16 bases spanning the gap. Germline loops: CDR1 ENHRY, CDR2 SYGVKD. CDR3 in amino acids: CAIKGGGIASPLHF. As DNA, the CDR3 is TGTGCCATCAAGGGAGGGGGTATCGCTTCACCCCTCCACTTT.